The next 20 T cell receptor beta chains were all read from a single sample in a study of OX40 agonist ivuxolimab in advanced cancers. The protocol used for the library was the immunoSEQ multiplex PCR assay. What TCRdb holds here is the immuneACCESS table cut down to in-frame rearrangements. Part of the clones is not present; checked against another copy, under half of the missing clones reflect an unresolved V gene, and the others are unexplained. Present in this sample are 47,000 or so clones, about 87% of which were seen just once. The biggest ten clones account for over 9% of the sample. The material sequenced was CD4+ or CD8+ T cells sorted from blood, taken in a trial of the OX40 agonist ivuxolimab. The source of these receptors is an adult with an advanced solid tumor such as melanoma, head and neck, liver or kidney cancer.

The genes are TRBV7-6 and TRBJ1-6, with D possibly being TRBD1 (6 bases). Germline-derived CDR1 and CDR2 are SGHVS and FNYEAQ. Trimming stripped 6 bases from V and 7 bases from J, with 16 bases between. There are 15 residues in the CDR3. The CDR3 spells CASRDGGGPNSPLHF. The CDR3 DNA follows: TGTGCCAGCAGGGATGGGGGCGGGCCGAATTCACCCCTCCACTTT.

The chain joins TRBV12-5 to TRBJ2-1; D may be TRBD2 (5 bases). V was trimmed by 5 bases and J by 6 bases, leaving 14 bases between them. Per the germline V gene, CDR1 is LGHNT and CDR2 is FRNRAP. This CDR3 region has 14 residues. The CDR3, as DNA: TGTGCTAGTGGTCCAAGCACAGCGGCCAATGAGCAGTTCTTC. Translating it yields CASGPSTAANEQFF. Drawing the rest from reference TRBV12-5 and TRBJ2-1, the complete variable domain is DARVTQTPRHKVTEMGQEVTMRCQPILGHNTVFWYRQTMMQGLELLAYFRNRAPLDDSGMPKDRFSAEMPDATLATLKIQPSEPRDSAVYFCASGPSTAANEQFFGPGTRLTVL.

The chain combines TRBV2 with TRBJ2-1; the match to TRBD2 covers 7 bases. Germline V gives CDR1 SNHLY, CDR2 FYNNEI. V gave up 5 bases and J gave up 6 bases; unmatched junction bases: 10. The length of the CDR3 is 15 residues. CDR3 loop: CASSTRDYRVNEQFF. For the CDR3, the DNA is TGTGCCAGCAGTACCCGGGACTATAGGGTCAATGAGCAGTTCTTC.

J is TRBJ1-4 and V is TRBV2; D gene unclear. The CDR3 length is 13 residues. V was clipped by 7 bases and J by 2 bases, with 8 bases between them. CDR1 is SNHLY and CDR2 is FYNNEI in the germline V gene. As DNA, the CDR3 is TGTGCCAGCAAGGGCCGGACTAATGAAAAACTGTTTTTT. Residues: CASKGRTNEKLFF.

This chain connects TRBV6-5 to TRBJ2-1; D possibly corresponds to TRBD2 (7 bases). The CDR3 has 13 residues. Looked up from germline, CDR1 is MNHEY and CDR2 is SVGAGI. Trimming took off 4 bases at V and 6 bases at J, with 10 bases between the two ends. The CDR3 DNA is TGTGCCAGCAGTTTGGGGGGGCCCAATGAGCAGTTCTTC. It codes for CASSLGGPNEQFF.

The chain combines TRBV4-3 with TRBJ2-7; TRBD1 agrees at 8 bases. Germline V gives CDR1 LGHNA, CDR2 YSLEER. V dropped 0 bases and J dropped 6; count of bases not matched to a gene: 4. CDR3 length: 14 amino acids. The DNA for the CDR3 is TGCGCCAGCAGCCAAGACAGGGGGCAAGGCGAGCAGTACTTC. Protein product: CASSQDRGQGEQYF.

This clone was recorded only once. The rearrangement joins TRBV6-5 to TRBJ2-7, with D tentatively TRBD1 (6 bases). CDR1 and CDR2 (germline): MNHEY, SVGAGI. The CDR3 spans 11 residues. Trimming removed 7 bases from V and 7 bases from J, with 11 bases in between. CDR3 nucleotides: TGTGCCAGCACCCTAGGGGGAGAGCAGTACTTC. Protein sequence: CASTLGGEQYF.

This rearrangement joins TRBV4-3 to TRBJ2-7; 9 positions match TRBD1. Germline CDR1 is LGHNA and CDR2 is YSLEER. The CDR3 totals 16 residues. V trimming: 0 bases; J trimming: 4 bases; junction bases outside the gene matches: 7. The DNA of the CDR3 is TGCGCCAGCAGCCAAGATCGTACAGGGGGCAGTTACGAGCAGTACTTC. Translation gives CASSQDRTGGSYEQYF.

As to this clone: Just one base apart from a much larger clone, this may be a read error. The V and J genes are TRBV6-6 and TRBJ1-5; maybe TRBD1 (5 bases). Germline CDR1 MNHNY, CDR2 SVGAGI (reference sequence). This CDR3 contains 11 residues. In DNA, the CDR3 is TGTGTCAGCCGCAGGGAACAGCCCCAGCATTTT. It encodes CVSRREQPQHF.

The V call is TRBV15, the J call TRBJ2-7, with D hard to call. CDR3 length: 12 residues. Germline V CDR1 and CDR2: LNHNV, YYDKDF (reference sequence). The ends were cut back, 0 bases at V and 6 bases at J, with 6 bases in the middle. CDR3: CATSRDRVEQYF. The CDR3 coding sequence is TGTGCCACCAGCAGAGATCGAGTCGAGCAGTACTTC.

The chain joins TRBV7-9 to TRBJ2-7, with D perhaps assigned TRBD1 or TRBD2 (5 bases each). Trimming pared 2 bases from V and 6 bases from J, leaving 8 bases between. CDR3 length equals 12 residues. CDR1 SEHNR and CDR2 FQNEAQ come from the germline V gene (reference sequence). This CDR3 is CASSLYGGEQYF. CDR3 DNA sequence: TGTGCCAGCAGCTTATATGGGGGCGAGCAGTACTTC.

This clone was seen just once. V usage is TRBV4-1 and J usage is TRBJ1-1; D ambiguous. V lost 1 base and J lost 1, with 10 bases in between. Germline lookup yields CDR1 MGHRA and CDR2 YSYEKL. This CDR3 has 15 amino acids. The CDR3 sequence is CASSQVEGRNTEAFF. The CDR3 DNA reads TGCGCCAGCAGCCAAGTGGAAGGACGGAACACTGAAGCTTTCTTT.

V and J are TRBV30 and TRBJ2-7; D remains unclear. This CDR3 is 11 amino acids long. Trimming removed 3 bases at V and 3 bases at J, with 6 bases between. Germline V lookup: CDR1 GTSNPN, CDR2 SVGIG (reference sequence). DNA of the CDR3: TGTGCCTGGAGCCCCGACTACGAGCAGTACTTC. This codes for CAWSPDYEQYF.

This rearrangement joins TRBV6-5 to TRBJ1-1; 10 nucleotides match TRBD1. CDR1 is MNHEY and CDR2 is SVGAGI in the germline V gene. The junction had 5 bases not matched to a gene; V was cut back by 6 bases and J by 4 bases. The CDR3 loop spans 14 amino acids. This CDR3 is CASSSGTGVTEAFF. The CDR3 DNA reads as TGTGCCAGCAGCTCCGGGACAGGGGTCACTGAAGCTTTCTTT.

The CDR3 DNA sequence: TGCAGCGTTGTACGTGTGGGGGGGAACACTGAAGCTTTCTTT. Its protein product is CSVVRVGGNTEAFF. The chain employs TRBV29-1 and TRBJ1-1; maybe TRBD1 (5 bases). Germline values: CDR1 SQVTM, CDR2 ANQGSEA. V was trimmed by 4 bases and J by 1 base, leaving 13 bases between them. CDR3 length equals 14 residues. Supplemented by reference TRBV29-1 and TRBJ1-1, the full variable domain reads SAVISQKPSRDICQRGTSLTIQCQVDSQVTMMFWYRQQPGQSLTLIATANQGSEATYESGFVIDKFPISRPNLTFSTLTVSNMSPEDSSIYLCSVVRVGGNTEAFFGQGTRLTVV.

By proportion, this clone is medium-sized. This chain joins TRBV5-1 and TRBJ2-7; 8 positions agree with TRBD1. V lost 2 bases to trimming and J lost 3 bases; unmatched junction nucleotides: 10. Germline CDR1 and CDR2: SGHRS and YFSETQ. This CDR3 region has 16 residues. CDR3 loop: CASSLKGTGALYEQYF. CDR3 nucleotides: TGCGCCAGCAGCTTAAAAGGGACAGGAGCACTCTACGAGCAGTACTTC.

Worth noting for this clone: The sample contains more than one DNA sequence encoding this CDR3. The rearrangement uses TRBV7-9 and TRBJ2-3; no clear D gene. CDR3 size: 11 residues. Germline CDR1 is SEHNR and CDR2 is FQNEAQ (reference sequence). Trimming left V 4 bases short and J 3 bases short, with 2 bases between. This chain's CDR3 is CASSSTDTQYF. DNA for the CDR3: TGTGCCAGCAGCTCGACAGATACGCAGTATTTT.

This chain connects TRBV19 to TRBJ2-1; D is unclear. This CDR3 is built from 14 residues. CDR1 is LNHDA, CDR2 SQIVND, per germline (reference sequence). Trimming left V 4 bases short and J 9 bases short, with 16 bases between. CDR3 loop: CASSSRLVMGEQFF. In DNA, the CDR3 is TGTGCCAGTAGTAGCCGGCTAGTAATGGGTGAGCAGTTCTTC.

This clone was counted once. This rearrangement joins TRBV5-1 to TRBJ2-1; D remains unclear. The CDR3 sequence is 15 residues long. V lost 4 bases and J lost 0, with 11 bases in between. CDR1 and CDR2 from the germline V gene are SGHRS and YFSETQ. CDR3: CASSIDRISYNEQFF. As DNA, the CDR3 is TGCGCCAGCAGCATAGACCGAATCTCCTACAATGAGCAGTTCTTC.

The J gene is TRBJ2-1, the V gene TRBV4-3; TRBD2 is a possible D gene (6 bases). Germline CDR1 and CDR2: LGHNA and YSLEER. The CDR3 sequence is 15 residues long. Trimming took 3 bases from V and 5 from J, leaving 14 bases between them. Here the CDR3 DNA reads TGCGCCAGCAGCCACTACGGGGGACCCAACAATGAGCAGTTCTTC. It encodes CASSHYGGPNNEQFF.